The source of this T cell receptor beta chain is a study of human T cells and chemical hapten exposure. Study overall: Slight volume differences across pooled libraries mainly accounted for varying per-sample TCR yields.

This clonotype appeared a few times. What it binds is unknown. The CDR3 sequence is 18 residues long. J was trimmed by 2 bases and V by 6 bases; bases with no gene match: 18. Germline CDR1 reads MGHRA; CDR2 reads YSYEKL. General study points: TCRs above 1 in 1000 frequency did not change with DPC sensitization.

This sample's time point: healthy volunteer bleed at 2 weeks. The authors' total RNA extraction used unfractionated whole blood. As the library was built, unique molecular identifiers were attached to individual cDNA molecules. Original processing methods: Sample TCR counts, which ranged from about 23,224 to 690,600, had a median of roughly 92,000. TCRdb itself ran the RACE reads through MiXCR, one entry per CDR3 protein. The V and J calls and clone size come from TCRdb's table, not from the authors' own analysis. In the table there are about 130,000 distinct CDR3 sequences, approximately 9.1% of which are singletons.

The rearrangement uses TRBV4-1 and TRBJ1-1, with 7 positions matching TRBD1. Sequenced sample: whole blood. This TCR derives from a male donor in good health. Some clones in this sample may be carry-over from other donors' samples. The chain's CDR3 is CASRWDSGGRLSNTEAFF. DNA for the CDR3: TGCGCCAGCAGGTGGGACAGCGGAGGGAGGCTCTCTAACACTGAAGCTTTCTTT.